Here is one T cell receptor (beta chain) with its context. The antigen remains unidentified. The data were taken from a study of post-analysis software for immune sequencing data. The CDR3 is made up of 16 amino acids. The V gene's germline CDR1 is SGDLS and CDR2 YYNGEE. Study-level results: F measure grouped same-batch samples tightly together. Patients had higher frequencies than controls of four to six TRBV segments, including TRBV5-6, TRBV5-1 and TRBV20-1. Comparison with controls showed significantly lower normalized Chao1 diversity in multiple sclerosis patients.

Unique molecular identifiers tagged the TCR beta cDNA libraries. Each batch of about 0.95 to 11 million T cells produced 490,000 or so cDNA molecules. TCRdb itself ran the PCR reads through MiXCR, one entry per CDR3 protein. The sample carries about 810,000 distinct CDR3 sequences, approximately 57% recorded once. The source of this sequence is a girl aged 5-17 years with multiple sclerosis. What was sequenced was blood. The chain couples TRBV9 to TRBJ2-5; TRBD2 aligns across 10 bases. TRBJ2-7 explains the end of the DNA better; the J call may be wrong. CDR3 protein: CASSVGVAGGSHEQYF. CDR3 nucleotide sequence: TGTGCCAGCAGCGTAGGAGTAGCGGGAGGTTCCCACGAGCAGTACTTC.